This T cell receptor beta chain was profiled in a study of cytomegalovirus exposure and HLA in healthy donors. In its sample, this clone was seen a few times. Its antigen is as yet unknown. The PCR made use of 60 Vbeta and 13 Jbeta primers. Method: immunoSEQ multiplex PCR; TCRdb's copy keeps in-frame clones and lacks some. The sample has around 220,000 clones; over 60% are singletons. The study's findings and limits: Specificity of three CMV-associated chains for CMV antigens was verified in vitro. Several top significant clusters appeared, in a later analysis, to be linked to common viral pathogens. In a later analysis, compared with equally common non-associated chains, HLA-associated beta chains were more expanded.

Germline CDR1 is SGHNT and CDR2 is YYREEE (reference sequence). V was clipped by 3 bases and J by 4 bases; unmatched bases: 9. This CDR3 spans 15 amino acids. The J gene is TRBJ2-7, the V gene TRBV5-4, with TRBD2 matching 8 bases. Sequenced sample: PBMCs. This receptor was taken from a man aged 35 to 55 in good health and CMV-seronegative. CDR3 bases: TGTGCCAGCAGCTCTTTAGCGGGAACACAATACGAGCAGTACTTC. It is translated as CASSSLAGTQYEQYF.